The 29 T cell receptor beta chains below come from one sample, sequenced in a study of blood T cell repertoires in COVID-19. The data were produced by immunoSEQ multiplex PCR, yet TCRdb's version contains in-frame clones alone and is incomplete. The sample shows approximately 360,000 clones, 88% of them seen only once. The sample comprised PBMCs or T cells enriched from blood (not recorded which). Receptors originate from a woman in her twenties or thirties with acute COVID-19.

The rearrangement uses TRBV7-3 and TRBJ2-3; 9 nucleotides agree with TRBD1. V shed 5 bases and J 6 bases; nucleotides not matched to a gene: 12. This CDR3 has 16 residues. The germline CDR1 and CDR2 sequences are SGHTA and FQGTGA. CDR3 in DNA: TGTGCCAGCAGCCGGACCGGGACAGGGCCGTTCGATACGCAGTATTTT. It yields the protein CASSRTGTGPFDTQYF.

V is TRBV3-1 (or the pseudogene TRBV3-2) and J is TRBJ2-7; 7 bases line up with TRBD2. The J segment lost 3 bases and the V segment lost 1 base, leaving 6 bases of the junction unmatched. The CDR3 runs 15 residues. Germline-derived CDR1 and CDR2 are LGHDT and YNNKEL (reference sequence). This chain's CDR3 is CASSQVGGGYYEQYF. In DNA, the CDR3 is TGTGCCAGCAGCCAAGTCGGCGGGGGATACTACGAGCAGTACTTC.

In its sample, this clone was seen once. The chain employs TRBV7-6 and TRBJ1-3, with 9 bases aligning to TRBD1. The CDR3 contains 16 residues. Germline V gene lookup returns CDR1 SGHVS and CDR2 FNYEAQ. V gave up 5 bases and J gave up 4 bases; unmatched junction bases: 9. The CDR3 sequence: CASSLRTGTGGNTIYF. CDR3 in DNA: TGTGCCAGCAGCCTCAGGACAGGGACAGGGGGAAACACCATATATTTT.

The J gene is TRBJ1-4, the V gene TRBV2; TRBD1 aligns across 8 bases. CDR3 length equals 15 residues. V shed 6 bases and J 5 bases; nucleotides not matched to a gene: 8. The germline V gene encodes CDR1 SNHLY and CDR2 FYNNEI. CDR3 nucleotide sequence: TGTGCCAGCAGCCCCGAGAGGACAGGGAATGAAAAACTGTTTTTT. Its translation: CASSPERTGNEKLFF.

J is TRBJ2-1 and V is TRBV5-1, with D uncertain. Trimming removed 7 bases at V and 6 bases at J, with 14 bases between. CDR1 is SGHRS and CDR2 is YFSETQ in the germline V gene. CDR3 length equals 13 residues. CDR3 sequence (DNA): TGCGCCAGCGGCCTGGGGTCGGGCAATGAGCAGTTCTTC. It is translated as CASGLGSGNEQFF.

The genes are TRBV20-1 and TRBJ1-1; no clear D. V was clipped by 3 bases and J by 11 bases, with 10 bases between them. Germline V gene lookup returns CDR1 DFQATT and CDR2 SNEGSKA (reference sequence). The CDR3 consists of 10 residues. CDR3 bases: TGCAGTGCTAGGGAGGCAGACGCTTTCTTT. This sequence encodes CSAREADAFF.

V and J are TRBV9 and TRBJ2-7; the match to TRBD1 covers 8 bases. This CDR3 is 15 amino acids long. Trimming took 2 bases from V and 3 from J; bases not matched to a gene: 7. CDR1 and CDR2 from the germline V gene are SGDLS and YYNGEE. The chain's CDR3 is CASSVSGTGLYEQYF. The CDR3 bases are TGTGCCAGCAGCGTGAGTGGGACAGGTCTCTACGAGCAGTACTTC.

This chain links TRBV5-6 with TRBJ2-7; possibly TRBD2 for D (6 bases). Trimming cost V 1 base and J 4 bases, with 18 bases left between them. This CDR3 is built from 16 residues. The germline gives CDR1 SGHDT, CDR2 YYEEEE. Here the CDR3 reads CASSLSFRTAGYEQYF. The CDR3 DNA follows: TGTGCCAGCAGCTTGTCCTTTAGGACCGCGGGGTACGAGCAGTACTTC.

CDR3 sequence reads: CAISEGQGGETQYF. CDR3 nucleotide sequence: TGTGCCATCAGTGAGGGACAGGGGGGAGAGACCCAGTACTTC. This rearrangement joins TRBV10-3 to TRBJ2-5; 10 bases line up with TRBD1. The V and J ends lost 2 bases and 4 bases, in that order; junction bases with no gene match: 1. This CDR3 region has 14 residues. Germline lookup yields CDR1 ENHRY and CDR2 SYGVKD.

V and J are TRBV27 and TRBJ1-6; D is undetermined. The germline CDR1 and CDR2 sequences are MNHEY and SMNVEV (reference sequence). This CDR3 has 13 residues. Trimming removed 3 bases at V and 9 bases at J, with 9 bases between. CDR3 sequence: CASSFKGGSPLHF. Here the CDR3 DNA reads TGTGCCAGCAGTTTCAAGGGAGGTTCACCCCTCCACTTT.

This rearrangement joins TRBV7-8 to TRBJ1-1; D possibly corresponds to TRBD1 (5 bases). Trimming removed 5 bases from V and 8 bases from J, with 15 bases in between. The length of the CDR3 is 13 residues. Germline lookup yields CDR1 SGHVS and CDR2 FQNEAQ. This CDR3 is CASSSRWTKEAFF. As DNA, the CDR3 is TGTGCCAGCAGCAGCCGGTGGACAAAGGAAGCTTTCTTT.

The chain is built from TRBV5-5 and TRBJ2-7; a weak D match, TRBD1 (6 bases). This CDR3 comprises 12 residues. Germline CDR1 reads SGHKS; CDR2 reads YYEKEE (reference sequence). V lost 0 bases, J lost 5 bases, and 6 bases lay in between. CDR3 DNA: TGTGCCAGCAGCTTGGAGGGGGACGAGCAGTACTTC. Translation: CASSLEGDEQYF.

The chain combines TRBV11-2 with TRBJ1-2; 8 positions match TRBD1. CDR3 length equals 12 residues. The germline V gene encodes CDR1 SGHAT and CDR2 FQNNGV. The trim removed 5 bases at V and 5 bases at J, leaving 1 base unmatched. The CDR3 sequence: CASSGQGYGYTF. DNA for the CDR3: TGTGCCAGCAGCGGACAGGGTTATGGCTACACCTTC.

The chain carries TRBV7-9 and TRBJ1-4, with 7 positions matching TRBD1. Germline V gene sequence: CDR1 SEHNR, CDR2 FQNEAQ (reference sequence). J was trimmed by 4 bases and V by 2 bases; bases with no gene match: 4. The CDR3 is 15 amino acids. CDR3 sequence reads: CASSLSGTVNEKLFF. The CDR3, as DNA: TGTGCCAGCAGCTTAAGTGGGACAGTTAATGAAAAACTGTTTTTT.

The genes are TRBV29-1 and TRBJ1-1, with no clear D. CDR3 length: 11 residues. The germline V gene encodes CDR1 SQVTM and CDR2 ANQGSEA. Deletions cut 6 bases from V and 1 base from J, with 6 bases between. CDR3 nucleotide sequence: TGCAGCGTCGACAAGAACACTGAAGCTTTCTTT. It yields the protein CSVDKNTEAFF. The full variable domain, in which reference TRBV29-1 and TRBJ1-1 provide the parts outside the CDR3, is SAVISQKPSRDICQRGTSLTIQCQVDSQVTMMFWYRQQPGQSLTLIATANQGSEATYESGFVIDKFPISRPNLTFSTLTVSNMSPEDSSIYLCSVDKNTEAFFGQGTRLTVV.

The rearrangement uses TRBV27 and TRBJ2-1; TRBD2 matches at 11 bases. Losses at the gene ends were 2 bases for V and 5 bases for J; bases not matched to a gene: 11. This CDR3 is built from 18 residues. Germline loops: CDR1 MNHEY, CDR2 SMNVEV (reference sequence). The CDR3 sequence: CASSLGPPTSGGNNEQFF. In DNA, the CDR3 is TGTGCCAGCAGTTTAGGCCCTCCTACTAGCGGGGGAAACAATGAGCAGTTCTTC.

The chain joins TRBV2 to TRBJ1-2; 8 nucleotides line up with TRBD1. Per the germline V gene, CDR1 is SNHLY and CDR2 is FYNNEI. There are 14 residues in the CDR3. The V gene end was trimmed by 3 bases and the J gene end by 8 bases; junction bases not matched to a gene: 8. Here the CDR3 DNA reads TGTGCCAGCAGTGATGTGGGACAGGTATACGGCTACACCTTC. Its protein is CASSDVGQVYGYTF.

In this sample, this clone turned up once. The chain carries TRBV6-5 and TRBJ1-4, with D unresolved. This CDR3 is built from 14 residues. CDR1 is MNHEY and CDR2 is SVGAGI in the germline V gene. Trimming removed 0 bases from V and 4 bases from J, with 6 bases in between. The CDR3 coding sequence is TGTGCCAGCAGTTACTCGCGCCATAATGAAAAACTGTTTTTT. Amino acid sequence: CASSYSRHNEKLFF.

This clone was detected only once. The chain employs TRBV2 and TRBJ2-7; 10 nucleotides agree with TRBD2. The CDR3 runs 14 residues. V dropped 3 bases and J dropped 7; count of bases not matched to a gene: 6. The germline gives CDR1 SNHLY, CDR2 FYNNEI. Here the CDR3 reads CASSDKRGGREQYF. The CDR3 DNA follows: TGTGCCAGCAGTGATAAGCGGGGGGGACGTGAGCAGTACTTC.

This clone was seen a few times. This sequence joins TRBV2 and TRBJ2-2; D not resolved. Between the trimmed V and J ends, which lost 8 bases and 6 bases, there was a span of 10 bases. The CDR3 length is 12 residues. CDR1 and CDR2 (germline): SNHLY, FYNNEI. The CDR3 spells CASSTGAGELFF. Written as DNA, the CDR3 is TGTGCCAGCTCCACGGGTGCCGGGGAGCTGTTTTTT.

J is TRBJ1-6 and V is TRBV6-1; TRBD1 matches at 9 bases. Per germline, CDR1 MNHNS and CDR2 SASEGT. The CDR3 length is 16 residues. The junction had 8 bases not matched to a gene; V was cut back by 1 base and J by 10 bases. CDR3: CASSEVAGTGLSPLHF. CDR3 sequence (DNA): TGTGCCAGCAGTGAAGTCGCCGGGACAGGGTTGTCACCCCTCCACTTT.

The rearrangement joins TRBV5-1 to TRBJ2-2; D perhaps matches TRBD2 (5 bases). Trimming left V 0 bases short and J 2 bases short, with 11 bases between. Germline V gene sequence: CDR1 SGHRS, CDR2 YFSETQ. CDR3 length equals 16 residues. The CDR3 DNA reads as TGCGCCAGCAGCTTGGTTTCCAGGACTAACACCGGGGAGCTGTTTTTT. Translating it yields CASSLVSRTNTGELFF.

The V call is TRBV7-9, the J call TRBJ1-4; weak D call: TRBD1 (6 bases). Trimming took off 1 base at V and 7 bases at J, with 13 bases between the two ends. The CDR3 covers 15 residues. The germline V gene encodes CDR1 SEHNR and CDR2 FQNEAQ (reference sequence). CDR3 bases: TGTGCCAGCAGCTTAGAGAGGGGGTCGATTGAAAAACTGTTTTTT. Protein: CASSLERGSIEKLFF.

V gene TRBV5-1 combines with J gene TRBJ2-1; TRBD2 aligns across 9 bases. The junction had 7 bases not matched to a gene; V was cut back by 0 bases and J by 0 bases. This CDR3 region has 18 residues. Germline V gives CDR1 SGHRS, CDR2 YFSETQ. Here the CDR3 reads CASSLALAGVSSYNEQFF. DNA of the CDR3: TGCGCCAGCAGCTTGGCCTTAGCGGGGGTCAGCTCCTACAATGAGCAGTTCTTC. Full variable domain (rest looked up from reference TRBV5-1 and TRBJ2-1): KAGVTQTPRYLIKTRGQQVTLSCSPISGHRSVSWYQQTPGQGLQFLFEYFSETQRNKGNFPGRFSGRQFSNSRSEMNVSTLELGDSALYLCASSLALAGVSSYNEQFFGPGTRLTVL.

CDR3 sequence reads: CASSDRRGAEQFF. For the CDR3, the DNA is TGTGCCAGCAGTGACAGACGGGGGGCTGAGCAGTTCTTC. The gene calls are TRBV6-4 and TRBJ2-1; possible D gene TRBD2, 7 bases. V lost 2 bases, J lost 9 bases, and 11 bases lay in between. This CDR3 comprises 13 residues. Germline values: CDR1 MRHNA, CDR2 SNTAGT.

The sample holds a few counts of this clone. This sequence joins TRBV11-1 and TRBJ2-4, with D possibly matching TRBD1 (5 bases). The V gene lost 6 bases and the J gene lost 2 bases, with 8 bases spanning the gap. CDR3 length equals 13 residues. Per the germline V gene, CDR1 is SGHAT and CDR2 is FQDESV (reference sequence). The DNA for the CDR3 is TGTGCCAGCAGTCAGGGTTCCAAAAACATTCAGTACTTC. Its protein is CASSQGSKNIQYF.

This clone was counted once. The V call is TRBV27, the J call TRBJ1-6; 9 nucleotides align to TRBD1. The CDR3 length is 17 residues. The ends lost 1 base at V and 9 bases at J; junction bases unmatched: 10. Germline V lookup: CDR1 MNHEY, CDR2 SMNVEV (reference sequence). As DNA, the CDR3 is TGTGCCAGCAGTTTATTCTCCGGACAGGGGTTAGGTTCACCCCTCCACTTT. Translation gives CASSLFSGQGLGSPLHF.

The J gene is TRBJ2-3, the V gene TRBV9; tentative D call: TRBD2 (6 bases). Germline values: CDR1 SGDLS, CDR2 YYNGEE. Trimming took off 2 bases at V and 4 bases at J, with 20 bases between the two ends. The CDR3 length is 17 residues. The CDR3 loop is CASSVDRWGGASDTQYF. In DNA, the CDR3 is TGTGCCAGCAGCGTCGACCGGTGGGGCGGGGCGTCAGATACGCAGTATTTT.

The chain recombines TRBV21-1 with TRBJ1-5; the DNA was not compared with TRBD1, the D call given in the table. TRBV21-1 constitutes a pseudogene. The CDR3 is 13 amino acids. CDR3 sequence reads: CAIMGRANQPQHF. In nucleotides, the CDR3 is TGTGCCATAATGGGCAGGGCCAATCAGCCCCAGCATTTT.